The 30 T cell receptor beta chains reported below all come from one sample, sequenced in a study of blood T cell repertoires in COVID-19. Here immunoSEQ multiplex PCR was the method, and the copy in TCRdb shows in-frame clones only, minus some. The sample has approximately 220,000 clones, approximately 80% seen once; the top ten hold around 25%. The sample was peripheral blood. The receptors were sampled from a middle-aged man with acute or convalescent COVID-19.

The J gene is TRBJ2-5, the V gene TRBV5-6; the D gene is possibly TRBD2 (5 bases). The V gene lost 3 bases and the J gene lost 5 bases, with 20 bases spanning the gap. Germline V CDR1 and CDR2: SGHDT, YYEEEE. The CDR3 loop spans 16 amino acids. CDR3 sequence: CASSWILGAAMETQYF. CDR3 bases: TGTGCCAGCAGCTGGATTCTGGGAGCGGCGATGGAGACCCAGTACTTC.

CDR3 amino acids: CASSTTGLTGNTIYF. The DNA of the CDR3 is TGTGCCAGCAGTACAACGGGACTTACAGGAAACACCATATATTTT. The V call is TRBV6-5, the J call TRBJ1-3; D perhaps matches TRBD1 (5 bases). Trimming stripped 5 bases from V and 4 bases from J, with 15 bases between. The CDR3 length is 15 residues. The germline V gene has CDR1 MNHEY and CDR2 SVGAGI.

In its sample, this clone was seen a few times. The V call is TRBV4-3, the J call TRBJ2-1, with 11 bases matching TRBD2. The V and J ends lost 0 bases and 4 bases, in that order; junction bases with no gene match: 8. CDR3 length: 18 amino acids. CDR1 is LGHNA and CDR2 is YSLEER in the germline V gene. The CDR3 sequence is CASSQDLLAGGLYNEQFF. CDR3 sequence (DNA): TGCGCCAGCAGCCAAGATCTGTTAGCGGGAGGGCTTTACAATGAGCAGTTCTTC.

For the CDR3, the DNA is TGTGCCAGCAGCTTGACTAAAATCAGGGTATCTGAAGCTTTCTTT. Translating gives CASSLTKIRVSEAFF. This chain uses TRBV5-8 with TRBJ1-1, with a possible D match to TRBD1 (5 bases). The CDR3 length is 15 residues. Trimming took off 1 base at V and 6 bases at J, with 16 bases between the two ends. Per germline, CDR1 SGHTS and CDR2 YDEGEE.

V gene TRBV5-6 combines with J gene TRBJ2-3, with TRBD1 matching 7 bases. J was trimmed by 2 bases and V by 5 bases; bases with no gene match: 11. The CDR3 contains 16 residues. Germline V gives CDR1 SGHDT, CDR2 YYEEEE. As DNA, the CDR3 is TGTGCCAGCAGTTATGATTTGGGACAGTTCACAGATACGCAGTATTTT. This gives the protein CASSYDLGQFTDTQYF.

The chain links TRBV5-1 to TRBJ1-2; D gene uncertain. Looked up from germline, CDR1 is SGHRS and CDR2 is YFSETQ. Trimming left V 4 bases short and J 3 bases short, with 16 bases between. The CDR3 covers 15 residues. The DNA of the CDR3 is TGCGCCAGCAGCGGCGGATCAGACTTTTACTATGGCTACACCTTC. This codes for CASSGGSDFYYGYTF. Based on the CDR3 plus reference TRBV5-1 and TRBJ1-2, the full variable domain is KAGVTQTPRYLIKTRGQQVTLSCSPISGHRSVSWYQQTPGQGLQFLFEYFSETQRNKGNFPGRFSGRQFSNSRSEMNVSTLELGDSALYLCASSGGSDFYYGYTFGSGTRLTVV.

V is TRBV5-1 and J is TRBJ1-3; D remains ambiguous. This CDR3 has 14 residues. Germline loops: CDR1 SGHRS, CDR2 YFSETQ. Between the trimmed V and J ends, which lost 0 bases and 3 bases, there was a span of 7 bases. The CDR3 here is CASSLADFGNTIYF. CDR3 coding DNA: TGCGCCAGCAGCTTGGCAGACTTTGGAAACACCATATATTTT.

DNA of the CDR3: TGTGCCACCAGCAGAGATCCGGCGGGGAACTACGAGCAGTACTTC. Protein sequence: CATSRDPAGNYEQYF. The chain couples TRBV15 to TRBJ2-7, with TRBD2 as a possible D gene (6 bases). This CDR3 has 15 residues. In germline, CDR1 is LNHNV, CDR2 YYDKDF (reference sequence). V shed 0 bases and J shed 3 bases, with 12 bases lying between them.

This clone was recorded only once. The rearrangement links TRBV14 to TRBJ1-1; tentatively, D is TRBD1 (5 bases). This CDR3 has 14 amino acids. The V end lost 1 base, the J end lost 0 bases, and 6 bases lay between the germline ends. From germline, CDR1 is SGHDN and CDR2 FVKESK. CDR3 sequence: CASSQAGMNTEAFF. For the CDR3, the DNA is TGTGCCAGCAGCCAAGCAGGGATGAACACTGAAGCTTTCTTT.

The chain couples TRBV2 to TRBJ2-2; TRBD2 matches 8 bases. CDR3 length equals 17 residues. Per germline, CDR1 SNHLY and CDR2 FYNNEI. The ends lost 0 bases at V and 6 bases at J; junction bases unmatched: 9. The CDR3 DNA is TGTGCCAGCAGTGAAGCTTCAGCGGGAGATTTTGCCGGGGAGCTGTTTTTT. Translation: CASSEASAGDFAGELFF.

The V and J genes are TRBV5-1 and TRBJ2-2, with D perhaps TRBD2 (6 bases). Looked up from germline, CDR1 is SGHRS and CDR2 is YFSETQ. The CDR3 is 16 amino acids. Between the trimmed V and J ends, which lost 0 bases and 4 bases, there was a span of 13 bases. For the CDR3, the DNA is TGCGCCAGCAGCTTGGCGGGACTTAGTATCACCGGGGAGCTGTTTTTT. This codes for CASSLAGLSITGELFF.

This chain links TRBV10-1 with TRBJ2-2; 9 bases align to TRBD1. The germline CDR1 and CDR2 sequences are WNHNN and SYGVQD (reference sequence). The CDR3 spans 14 residues. The J segment lost 3 bases and the V segment lost 5 bases, leaving 1 base of the junction unmatched. Written as DNA, the CDR3 is TGCGCCAGCAGTCGGGACAGGGACACCGGGGAGCTGTTTTTT. Amino acids: CASSRDRDTGELFF.

V is TRBV5-5 and J is TRBJ2-5, with 8 nucleotides matching TRBD2. V gave up 0 bases and J gave up 4 bases; unmatched junction bases: 8. The CDR3 is 16 residues long. From germline, CDR1 is SGHKS and CDR2 YYEKEE (reference sequence). The CDR3 sequence: CASSLDAGLGTETQYF. The CDR3 DNA reads TGTGCCAGCAGCTTGGATGCGGGACTAGGCACAGAGACCCAGTACTTC. The complete variable domain, with remaining parts taken from reference TRBV5-5 and TRBJ2-5, reads DAGVTQSPTHLIKTRGQQVTLRCSPISGHKSVSWYQQVLGQGPQFIFQYYEKEERGRGNFPDRFSARQFPNYSSELNVNALLLGDSALYLCASSLDAGLGTETQYFGPGTRLLVL.

This clone was detected only a few times. This chain joins TRBV9 and TRBJ1-2, with D unresolved. CDR1 is SGDLS and CDR2 is YYNGEE in the germline V gene. V was pared by 2 bases and J by 4 bases, with 9 bases between. The CDR3 has 13 amino acids. The CDR3 coding sequence is TGTGCCAGCAGCGTGGGCAGCTTCTATGGCTACACCTTC. It is translated as CASSVGSFYGYTF.

This chain uses TRBV5-5 with TRBJ1-3; TRBD1 might be the D (5 bases). The CDR3 has 14 residues. V shed 0 bases and J shed 7 bases, with 11 bases lying between them. Per germline, CDR1 SGHKS and CDR2 YYEKEE (reference sequence). The CDR3 region is CASSLAGGFNTIYF. For the CDR3, the DNA is TGTGCCAGCAGCTTGGCGGGGGGTTTTAACACCATATATTTT.

The V and J genes are TRBV5-4 and TRBJ2-2; TRBD1 matches at 8 bases. V dropped 4 bases and J dropped 1; count of bases not matched to a gene: 3. Germline lookup yields CDR1 SGHNT and CDR2 YYREEE (reference sequence). This CDR3 spans 15 amino acids. The CDR3 region is CASSPGTGNTGELFF. In DNA, the CDR3 is TGTGCCAGCAGCCCCGGGACAGGGAACACCGGGGAGCTGTTTTTT.

V usage is TRBV7-2 and J usage is TRBJ2-7, with 12 nucleotides matching TRBD2. CDR1 and CDR2 from the germline V gene are SGHTA and FQGNSA. The CDR3 has 18 residues. V lost 1 base to trimming and J lost 1 base; unmatched junction nucleotides: 8. The CDR3 DNA reads TGTGCCAGCAGCTTAGTCGCTAGCGGGAGGGCCAGTTCCTACGAGCAGTACTTC. It is translated as CASSLVASGRASSYEQYF.

The chain carries TRBV24-1 and TRBJ2-1; D is undetermined. Germline V CDR1 and CDR2: KGHDR, SFDVKD. The CDR3 covers 14 residues. With 3 bases removed from V and 4 bases from J, the gap between germline ends came to 9 bases. The CDR3 loop is CATSDSRRYNEQFF. CDR3 bases: TGTGCCACCAGTGATAGCAGGCGATACAATGAGCAGTTCTTC.

This chain uses TRBV30 with TRBJ1-2, with D maybe TRBD1 (5 bases). The V end lost 0 bases, the J end lost 6 bases, and 11 bases lay between the germline ends. Per germline, CDR1 GTSNPN and CDR2 SVGIG (reference sequence). CDR3 length: 13 amino acids. CDR3 residues: CAWSVGRGDGYTF. DNA of the CDR3: TGTGCCTGGAGTGTTGGGCGGGGGGATGGCTACACCTTC.

The chain recombines TRBV12-5 with TRBJ1-1, with 7 positions matching TRBD1. Per germline, CDR1 LGHNT and CDR2 FRNRAP. V gave up 7 bases and J gave up 1 base; unmatched junction bases: 3. The CDR3 runs to 13 residues. The CDR3 loop is CASDRQGNTEAFF. CDR3 sequence (DNA): TGTGCTAGTGACCGACAGGGGAACACTGAAGCTTTCTTT.

The V call is TRBV27, the J call TRBJ2-1; 7 nucleotides agree with TRBD2. CDR3 length: 14 residues. With V trimmed by 3 bases and J by 4 bases, 3 bases remained unmatched. Germline V gene sequence: CDR1 MNHEY, CDR2 SMNVEV (reference sequence). CDR3 DNA: TGTGCCAGCAGTTTGGTGCGGGGGTACAATGAGCAGTTCTTC. Its protein is CASSLVRGYNEQFF.

V usage is TRBV6-2 or TRBV6-3 and J usage is TRBJ1-5; D remains unclear. Germline lookup yields CDR1 MNHEY and CDR2 SVGEGT. CDR3 length: 13 residues. Between the trimmed V and J ends, which lost 5 bases and 4 bases, there was a span of 9 bases. The CDR3 nucleotides are TGTGCCAGCAGTCAGACTCCAAATCAGCCCCAGCATTTT. It codes for CASSQTPNQPQHF.

This clone was found once. The chain joins TRBV10-3 to TRBJ2-6, with 9 bases identical to TRBD1. The V gene end was trimmed by 8 bases and the J gene end by 1 base; junction bases not matched to a gene: 6. The CDR3 covers 16 residues. From germline, CDR1 is ENHRY and CDR2 SYGVKD. Here the CDR3 DNA reads TGTGCCATCGCCGGGACAGGGCGGTCTGGGGCCAACGTCCTGACTTTC. Translated, it gives CAIAGTGRSGANVLTF.

V gene TRBV18 combines with J gene TRBJ1-5; 9 nucleotides align to TRBD1. The J segment lost 6 bases and the V segment lost 3 bases, leaving 12 bases of the junction unmatched. The CDR3 loop spans 17 amino acids. Germline V lookup: CDR1 KGHSH, CDR2 LQKENI. The CDR3 is CASSPSTGGGMGQPQHF. In nucleotides, the CDR3 is TGTGCCAGCTCACCGTCCACAGGGGGCGGCATGGGTCAGCCCCAGCATTTT.

The chain employs TRBV19 and TRBJ2-1; possibly TRBD2 for D (6 bases). Germline CDR1 is LNHDA and CDR2 is SQIVND (reference sequence). The CDR3 has 15 amino acids. V was cut by 4 bases and J by 9 bases, with 19 bases left in between. The CDR3 loop is CASSRRDPFLGEQFF. The DNA of the CDR3 is TGTGCCAGTAGTAGGAGGGATCCTTTTCTCGGTGAGCAGTTCTTC.

The chain uses TRBV19 and TRBJ2-2; possibly TRBD2 for D (5 bases). Trimming pared 1 base from V and 4 bases from J, leaving 13 bases between. The CDR3 has 16 amino acids. Germline values: CDR1 LNHDA, CDR2 SQIVND (reference sequence). The CDR3 bases are TGTGCCAGTAGTATAGGTCGAGGGCCCTCCACCGGGGAGCTGTTTTTT. It yields the protein CASSIGRGPSTGELFF.

This clone has a single count. V gene TRBV15 combines with J gene TRBJ1-2, with 7 bases lining up with TRBD1. From germline, CDR1 is LNHNV and CDR2 YYDKDF (reference sequence). The CDR3 sequence is 19 residues long. The trim removed 2 bases at V and 5 bases at J, leaving 20 bases unmatched. The CDR3 sequence is CATSRRTPESETGEYGYTF. In DNA form, the CDR3 reads TGTGCCACCAGCAGACGAACTCCTGAGAGTGAAACAGGGGAATATGGCTACACCTTC.

Only one count was recorded for this clone. V and J are TRBV5-4 and TRBJ2-7; 10 nucleotides line up with TRBD1. V shed 4 bases and J 5 bases; nucleotides not matched to a gene: 9. This CDR3 has 15 residues. Germline CDR1 is SGHNT and CDR2 is YYREEE (reference sequence). Here the CDR3 reads CASSPQGQGYHEQYF. The CDR3 nucleotides read TGTGCCAGCAGCCCCCAGGGACAGGGGTACCACGAGCAGTACTTC.

There are a few counts of this clone. This CDR3 is also generated by other DNA sequences in the sample. The chain couples TRBV6-5 to TRBJ1-2; D is unresolved. Germline CDR1 is MNHEY and CDR2 is SVGAGI. This CDR3 has 12 residues. Trimming shortened V by 4 bases and J by 4 bases, and 7 bases separated the two germline ends. The CDR3 nucleotides read TGTGCCAGCAGTTTAGTGAGCTATGGCTACACCTTC. It encodes CASSLVSYGYTF.

J is TRBJ1-4 and V is TRBV19; TRBD1 might be the D (5 bases). V was shortened by 5 bases and J by 0 bases, with 13 bases between the two germline ends. There are 16 residues in the CDR3. Germline-derived CDR1 and CDR2 are LNHDA and SQIVND (reference sequence). The CDR3 loop reads CASSVLIRATNEKLFF. CDR3 in DNA: TGTGCCAGTAGTGTCCTTATCAGGGCAACTAATGAAAAACTGTTTTTT.